The 18 T cell receptor beta chains reported below all come from one sample, sequenced in a study of Ad26.COV2.S vaccination and SARS-CoV-2 variants. Sample treatment: 15 to 20 received Ad26.COV2.S at low or high dose, single or two shots; 5 received placebo; per-sample allocation not given. Sampling occurred on day 63 after the first vaccine or placebo injection. Sequenced by immunoSEQ multiplex PCR; TCRdb stores in-frame clones only, minus some. The table shows over 350,000 clones, with 88% occurring only once. The sample was peripheral blood, taken in a trial of Ad26.COV2.S vaccine versus placebo. The receptors stem from a person aged 18-60 years who received the Ad26.COV2.S COVID-19 vaccine or a placebo.

This clone came up once. The gene calls are TRBV25-1 and TRBJ1-1; no definite D call. The germline V gene encodes CDR1 MGHDK and CDR2 SYGVNS. The CDR3 extends over 14 amino acids. V was pared by 1 base and J by 1 base, with 7 bases between. The DNA of the CDR3 is TGTGCCAGCAGTGAATTTGGGAGGAACACTGAAGCTTTCTTT. This sequence encodes CASSEFGRNTEAFF.

J is TRBJ2-5 and V is TRBV5-8; D call uncertain. Germline V gene data show CDR1 as SGHTS and CDR2 as YDEGEE. The CDR3 covers 13 residues. V was shortened by 1 base and J by 5 bases, with 9 bases between the two germline ends. In DNA form, the CDR3 reads TGTGCCAGCAGCTTGTTGTGGCAGGAGACCCAGTACTTC. This codes for CASSLLWQETQYF.

The rearrangement uses TRBV27 and TRBJ2-7, with TRBD1 identical over 8 bases. V lost 3 bases, J lost 2 bases, and 6 bases stayed unmatched. CDR3 size: 15 residues. In germline, CDR1 is MNHEY, CDR2 SMNVEV (reference sequence). CDR3 DNA: TGTGCCAGCAGTTTCCGACAGGGGTCCCCCTACGAGCAGTACTTC. Its protein product is CASSFRQGSPYEQYF.

The rearrangement joins TRBV6-5 to TRBJ1-6; tentatively, D is TRBD1 (6 bases). The CDR3 consists of 15 residues. Trimming took off 11 bases at V and 8 bases at J, with 22 bases between the two ends. Germline loops: CDR1 MNHEY, CDR2 SVGAGI. The CDR3 protein is CASQRDTGRDSPLHF. The CDR3 DNA reads as TGTGCCTCCCAACGGGACACCGGAAGGGATTCACCCCTCCACTTT.

The genes are TRBV2 and TRBJ1-1, with D possibly matching TRBD1 (5 bases). The CDR3 sequence is 16 residues long. V was cut by 6 bases and J by 1 base, with 18 bases left in between. Germline V lookup: CDR1 SNHLY, CDR2 FYNNEI. The CDR3 nucleotides are TGTGCCAGCAGGGGCGGGGGGGGTTCCCCGAACACTGAAGCTTTCTTT. This codes for CASRGGGGSPNTEAFF.

This chain joins TRBV27 and TRBJ1-2; TRBD1 is a possible D gene (5 bases). Germline lookup yields CDR1 MNHEY and CDR2 SMNVEV (reference sequence). V shed 6 bases and J shed 4 bases, with 15 bases lying between them. The length of the CDR3 is 14 residues. The CDR3 bases are TGTGCCAGCAGCCCCCGGGACGGGGGCTATGGCTACACCTTC. Translated: CASSPRDGGYGYTF.

The chain recombines TRBV19 with TRBJ1-1; 12 bases are shared with TRBD1. This CDR3 is built from 24 residues. The germline V gene has CDR1 LNHDA and CDR2 SQIVND (reference sequence). The trim removed 3 bases at V and 9 bases at J, leaving 35 bases unmatched. For the CDR3, the DNA is TGTGCCAGTAGTATCCTCACCGGGACAGGGGGCTTGAAGGAGGCTAAGAAGGACCGGGGTAAAGCTTTCTTT. Translating gives CASSILTGTGGLKEAKKDRGKAFF.

The chain employs TRBV5-1 and TRBJ2-1; D is possibly TRBD2 (5 bases). Germline V gene data show CDR1 as SGHRS and CDR2 as YFSETQ. The CDR3 totals 13 residues. Trimming stripped 1 base from V and 4 bases from J, with 6 bases between. Here the CDR3 DNA reads TGCGCCAGCAGCTTGAGCGGTTACAATGAGCAGTTCTTC. This sequence encodes CASSLSGYNEQFF.

This sequence joins TRBV2 and TRBJ1-5, with D possibly TRBD1 on 6 matching bases. The CDR3 spans 14 residues. Germline V gene lookup returns CDR1 SNHLY and CDR2 FYNNEI. V was cut by 2 bases and J by 4 bases, with 9 bases left in between. As DNA, the CDR3 is TGTGCCAGCAGTGAAATTACAGGGAATCAGCCCCAGCATTTT. This encodes CASSEITGNQPQHF.

The chain has TRBV1 and TRBJ2-3; the DNA was not compared with TRBD2, the D call given in the table. TRBV1 is an annotated pseudogene. This CDR3 contains 18 residues. Written as DNA, the CDR3 is TGCACCAGCAGCCAAGATGCGGGGGGCCACCTTACCACAGATACGCAGTATTTT. As protein: CTSSQDAGGHLTTDTQYF.

Comment on this clone: A read error may account for a junction end that differs from germline. The chain is built from TRBV28 and TRBJ1-5, with 7 bases lining up with TRBD1. Germline assignment: CDR1 MDHEN and CDR2 SYDVKM. CDR3 length equals 12 residues. In DNA, the CDR3 is TGCTCATCAGGGGGGAGTAATCAGCCCCAGCATTTT. Translated, it gives CSSGGSNQPQHF.

The chain carries TRBV7-8 and TRBJ2-6; 8 bases match TRBD1. The CDR3 consists of 18 residues. CDR1 is SGHVS and CDR2 is FQNEAQ in the germline V gene. V dropped 5 bases and J dropped 5; count of bases not matched to a gene: 14. The CDR3 protein is CASSRGLRGPARANVLTF. CDR3 nucleotide sequence: TGTGCCAGCAGCCGAGGGCTCAGGGGGCCGGCCAGGGCCAACGTCCTGACTTTC.

This rearrangement joins TRBV25-1 to TRBJ1-1; no clear D gene. Germline CDR1 MGHDK, CDR2 SYGVNS. The CDR3 is made up of 13 amino acids. V was shortened by 5 bases and J by 3 bases, with 10 bases between the two germline ends. CDR3 DNA sequence: TGTGCCAGCAGTCCTGGGCCTCACACTGAAGCTTTCTTT. Translating it yields CASSPGPHTEAFF. Full variable domain (outside the CDR3, taken from reference TRBV25-1 and TRBJ1-1): EADIYQTPRYLVIGTGKKITLECSQTMGHDKMYWYQQDPGMELHLIHYSYGVNSTEKGDLSSESTVSRIRTEHFPLTLESARPSHTSQYLCASSPGPHTEAFFGQGTRLTVV.

CDR3: CASSPGGYEQYF. The CDR3 DNA follows: TGTGCCAGCAGCCCGGGGGGCTACGAGCAGTACTTC. The rearrangement links TRBV7-9 to TRBJ2-7, with 7 bases matching TRBD2. CDR3 length: 12 amino acids. Germline assignment: CDR1 SEHNR and CDR2 FQNEAQ (reference sequence). Trimming removed 5 bases from V and 3 bases from J; junction bases left unmatched: 1.

The rearrangement uses TRBV19 and TRBJ1-2, with a weak D call TRBD1 (5 bases). V was pared by 6 bases and J by 5 bases, with 22 bases between. The CDR3 length is 16 residues. CDR1 is LNHDA, CDR2 SQIVND, per germline (reference sequence). The CDR3 spells CASRKSTGSYGYGYTF. CDR3 nucleotide sequence: TGTGCCAGTAGGAAAAGCACAGGTTCTTATGGGTATGGCTACACCTTC.

The J gene is TRBJ1-4, the V gene TRBV4-1; 8 bases map to TRBD1. CDR1 and CDR2 from the germline V gene are MGHRA and YSYEKL. V lost 4 bases to trimming and J lost 14 bases; unmatched junction nucleotides: 15. The length of the CDR3 is 15 residues. For the CDR3, the DNA is TGCGCCAGCAGCCTAGGACAGGGAAGTTTATACGGGCTGTTTTTT. Its translation: CASSLGQGSLYGLFF.

The V call is TRBV19, the J call TRBJ2-7, with 9 positions matching TRBD1. V shed 2 bases, J shed 4 bases, and the junction held 6 bases outside the gene matches. This CDR3 comprises 15 residues. Germline V gene sequence: CDR1 LNHDA, CDR2 SQIVND (reference sequence). CDR3 in DNA: TGTGCCAGTAGTATATCAGGGACAGGGACATACGAGCAGTACTTC. Translation: CASSISGTGTYEQYF.

The chain carries TRBV7-9 and TRBJ1-1; weak D call: TRBD1 (6 bases). V was shortened by 5 bases and J by 3 bases, with 13 bases between the two germline ends. Germline values: CDR1 SEHNR, CDR2 FQNEAQ (reference sequence). CDR3 length equals 14 residues. Written as DNA, the CDR3 is TGTGCCAGCAGCACGAGGGACATGGACACTGAAGCTTTCTTT. The encoded protein is CASSTRDMDTEAFF.